What follows is one T cell receptor beta chain and its context. As for time point: pre-reinfection, 55 to 20 weeks before reinfection detection. Sorted cells were sequenced directly ex vivo without any in vitro expansion. Donors were people who inject drugs in the Montreal HEPCO cohort. A couple of donors provided sorted CD3+ CD8+ CD45RO- naive CD8 T cells at all three reinfection time points. These data belong to a study of memory CD8 T cells in hepatitis C reinfection. As for the study in general: After reinfection, a couple of primary-infection resolvers became chronically infected. Reinfection meant HCV RNA positivity after two negatives ≥60 days apart.

Clones were read by immunoSEQ multiplex PCR, and TCRdb kept only the in-frame ones, dropping some. The sample lists 50,000 or so clones; roughly 89% were seen once. CDR1 and CDR2 from the germline V gene are MNHEY and SMNVEV (reference sequence). After removal of 8 bases from V and 3 bases from J, the junction contained 4 bases not matched to a gene. This CDR3 is 13 amino acids long. The TCR sequence derives from a man younger than 30 with hepatitis C virus infection. Source material: naive CD8+ T cells sorted from blood. The gene calls are TRBV27 and TRBJ1-5, with 7 bases that match TRBD1. The CDR3 reads CASQTGNNQPQHF. The CDR3 nucleotides read TGTGCCAGCCAGACAGGGAACAATCAGCCCCAGCATTTT.